These T cell receptor beta chains were read from a single sample in a study of T cells in Graves' hyperthyroidism and ophthalmopathy. TCRdb reprocessed the multiplex PCR reads with MiXCR, giving one entry per CDR3 protein. The top ten clones hold 20% of a sample with more than 350,000 distinct CDR3 sequences, roughly 14% of them seen once. Sequencing was carried out using blood. The receptors originated from a woman aged 25 to 45 with Graves' ophthalmopathy. The CDR3 runs from the conserved cysteine through the conserved F or W. The D gene is left open where the match is weak. The listing skips clone size in some rows; elsewhere it reads once, few, many or a size class.

NA,TRBJ1-3,TRBV3-1,many,CASSQGLKSSGNTIYF,TGTGCCAGCAGCCAAGGCCTGAAGTCATCCGGAAACACCATATATTTT
TRBD2,TRBJ2-1,TRBV20-1,NA,CSARDPAGPYNEQFF,TGCAGTGCTAGAGACCCAGCGGGGCCCTACAATGAGCAGTTCTTC
NA,TRBJ1-1,TRBV6-1,many,CASSYIGGVVTFF,TGTGCCAGCAGTTACATTGGAGGCGTTGTGACTTTCTTT
NA,TRBJ1-5,TRBV28,many,CASTIVGGADQPQHF,TGTGCCAGCACCATCGTCGGGGGGGCGGATCAGCCCCAGCATTTT
NA,TRBJ2-1,TRBV19,many,CASSISVQGGEQFF,TGTGCCAGTAGTATATCTGTACAGGGAGGTGAGCAGTTCTTC
NA,TRBJ2-1,TRBV6-2/TRBV6-3,many,CASSSHGQPIYNEQFF,TGTGCCAGCAGTTCTCATGGACAGCCTATTTACAATGAGCAGTTCTTC
NA,TRBJ2-3,TRBV7-3,many,CASSYRAALQHFTDTQYF,TGTGCCAGCAGCTATAGAGCGGCACTCCAACACTTCACAGATACGCAGTATTTT
TRBD1,TRBJ2-2,TRBV15,few,CATSRGQGANGELFF,TGTGCCACCAGCAGAGGCCAGGGGGCTAACGGGGAGCTGTTTTTT
NA,TRBJ1-1,TRBV6-1,many,CAIKLNTEAFF,TGTGCCATCAAACTGAACACTGAAGCTTTCTTT
TRBD2,TRBJ2-3,TRBV12-3/TRBV12-4,many,CASLSGGLSTDTQYF,TGTGCCAGCCTTAGCGGGGGCCTTAGCACAGATACGCAGTATTTT
NA,TRBJ1-2,TRBV2,NA,CASRRSQSSNYGYTF,TGTGCCAGCAGGAGATCCCAGTCCAGTAACTATGGCTACACCTTC
TRBD2,TRBJ2-3,TRBV5-4,NA,CASSAASGGLTDTQYF,TGTGCCAGCAGCGCGGCTAGCGGGGGGTTAACAGATACGCAGTATTTT
TRBD1,TRBJ1-2,TRBV20-1,once,CSASRDRPFGYTF,TGCAGTGCTAGCCGGGACAGGCCGTTCGGCTACACCTTC
TRBD2,TRBJ2-1,TRBV7-2,many,CASSLDGTGGLFGEQFF,TGTGCCAGCAGCTTAGATGGGACGGGGGGGCTATTTGGTGAGCAGTTCTTC
NA,TRBJ2-7,TRBV28,NA,CASSLAYYEQYF,TGTGCCAGCAGTCTCGCCTACTACGAGCAGTACTTC
NA,TRBJ1-1,TRBV10-2,NA,CASSLQGTAEAFF,TGCGCCAGCAGTTTACAGGGTACCGCTGAAGCTTTCTTT
NA,TRBJ2-7,TRBV2,many,CASSDYGSTYEQYF,TGTGCCAGCAGTGATTACGGCTCGACCTACGAGCAGTACTTC
NA,TRBJ1-5,TRBV28,many,CASSPRATLTNQPQHF,TGTGCCAGCAGTCCGAGAGCGACACTTACCAATCAGCCCCAGCATTTT
NA,TRBJ1-2,TRBV30,many,CAWTRVYGYTF,TGTGCCTGGACCAGGGTCTATGGCTACACCTTC
NA,TRBJ2-1,TRBV30,many,CAWRDSSYNEQFF,TGTGCCTGGAGGGACAGCTCCTACAATGAGCAGTTCTTC
TRBD2,TRBJ2-3,TRBV2,many,CASSGTSGDTDTQYF,TGTGCCAGCAGTGGGACTAGCGGGGACACAGATACGCAGTATTTT
NA,TRBJ2-2,TRBV6-1,many,CASSTRQGLAPGELFF,TGTGCCAGCAGTACCCGGCAGGGTCTAGCACCCGGGGAGCTGTTTTTT
TRBD1,TRBJ2-7,TRBV28,many,CASSGTGLVSYEQYF,TGTGCCAGCAGTGGGACAGGGTTGGTCTCCTACGAGCAGTACTTC
TRBD2,TRBJ2-3,TRBV18,many,CASSPPRLATDTQYF,TGTGCCAGCTCACCTCCCAGACTAGCCACAGATACGCAGTATTTT
TRBD2,TRBJ2-1,TRBV11-2,NA,CASRRAGLAGVGEQFF,TGTGCCAGCAGACGAGCGGGACTAGCGGGGGTGGGTGAGCAGTTCTTC
TRBD1,TRBJ2-7,TRBV7-6,NA,CASSLGPGGTGSYEQYF,TGTGCCAGCAGCTTGGGACCCGGTGGGACAGGATCCTACGAGCAGTACTTC
NA,TRBJ1-1,TRBV3-1,many,CASSQTGRPNTEAFF,TGTGCCAGCAGCCAAACGGGACGGCCGAACACTGAAGCTTTCTTT
NA,TRBJ2-7,TRBV2,many,CASSEAMGGLQYEQYF,TGTGCCAGCAGTGAAGCTATGGGGGGCCTTCAATACGAGCAGTACTTC
TRBD1,TRBJ1-4,TRBV12-3/TRBV12-4,NA,CASSPWDSGMEKLFF,TGTGCCAGCAGTCCCTGGGACAGTGGGATGGAAAAACTGTTTTTT
NA,TRBJ2-3,TRBV7-3,many,CASSPSGTRVFDTQYF,TGTGCCAGCAGCCCCTCCGGGACGCGAGTTTTCGATACGCAGTATTTT
TRBD2,TRBJ2-3,TRBV24-1,many,CATSEPNARTSGGYTDTQYF,TGTGCCACCAGTGAGCCTAACGCCCGGACTAGCGGGGGATACACAGATACGCAGTATTTT
NA,TRBJ2-2,TRBV9,NA,CASSVSKSVDSTGELFF,TGTGCCAGCAGCGTTTCCAAAAGTGTTGACAGCACCGGGGAGCTGTTTTTT
NA,TRBJ2-1,TRBV20-1,many,CSASSGRDADNEQFF,TGCAGTGCTAGTTCCGGCAGGGACGCCGACAATGAGCAGTTCTTC
TRBD1,TRBJ1-5,TRBV18,many,CASSSMPGGNQPQHF,TGTGCCAGCTCATCGATGCCAGGGGGGAATCAGCCCCAGCATTTT
TRBD2,TRBJ2-3,TRBV20-1,NA,CSARRLAGYSTDTQYF,TGCAGTGCTAGACGACTAGCGGGATACAGCACAGATACGCAGTATTTT
TRBD2,TRBJ2-1,TRBV6-1,NA,CASSSTSGAVDEQFF,TGTGCCAGCAGTTCGACTAGCGGGGCCGTCGATGAGCAGTTCTTC
NA,TRBJ2-7,TRBV5-6,few,CASQWGGGTYEQYF,TGTGCCAGCCAATGGGGAGGGGGGACCTACGAGCAGTACTTC
NA,TRBJ1-1,TRBV2,many,CASTEAFF,TGTGCCAGCACTGAAGCTTTCTTT